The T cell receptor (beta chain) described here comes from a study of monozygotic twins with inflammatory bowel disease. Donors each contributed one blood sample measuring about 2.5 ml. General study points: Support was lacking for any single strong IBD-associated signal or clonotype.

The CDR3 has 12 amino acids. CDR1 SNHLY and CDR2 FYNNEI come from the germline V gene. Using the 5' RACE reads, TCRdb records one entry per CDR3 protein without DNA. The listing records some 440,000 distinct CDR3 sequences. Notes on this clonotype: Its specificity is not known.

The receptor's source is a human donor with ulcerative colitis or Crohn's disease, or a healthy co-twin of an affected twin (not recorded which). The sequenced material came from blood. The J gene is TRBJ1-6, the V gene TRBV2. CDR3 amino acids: CASTSEYSPLHF.